This T cell receptor beta chain was found in a study of blood T cells in healthy people across ages. General study results and limits: More naive CD4+ cells and higher diversity were found in long-lived than in aged donors.

Samples each yielded at least 5.5 micrograms of total RNA. A second PCR, run for about 7 to 11 cycles, used a sample-barcoded 5' primer plus a J-beta primer mix. From the 5' RACE reads, TCRdb called clonotypes with MiXCR, one entry per CDR3 protein. The data contain roughly 410,000 distinct CDR3 sequences, roughly half of them singletons. Per germline, CDR1 GTSNPN and CDR2 SVGIG (reference sequence). The CDR3 runs to 13 residues. Deletions cut 2 bases from V and 2 bases from J, with 8 bases between. A word on this clonotype: Its matching antigen is unknown.

The sample was blood. The TCR comes from a man aged 55-75 years in good health. The V call is TRBV30, the J call TRBJ2-3; possibly TRBD1 for D (6 bases). The CDR3 DNA reads as TGTGCCTGGAGTAGGGACAACACAGATACGCAGTATTTT. Translation: CAWSRDNTDTQYF. The full variable domain, in which reference TRBV30 and TRBJ2-3 provide the parts outside the CDR3, is SQTIHQWPATLVQPVGSPLSLECTVEGTSNPNLYWYRQAAGRGLQLLFYSVGIGQISSEVPQNLSASRPQDRQFILSSKKLLLSDSGFYLCAWSRDNTDTQYFGPGTRLTVL.